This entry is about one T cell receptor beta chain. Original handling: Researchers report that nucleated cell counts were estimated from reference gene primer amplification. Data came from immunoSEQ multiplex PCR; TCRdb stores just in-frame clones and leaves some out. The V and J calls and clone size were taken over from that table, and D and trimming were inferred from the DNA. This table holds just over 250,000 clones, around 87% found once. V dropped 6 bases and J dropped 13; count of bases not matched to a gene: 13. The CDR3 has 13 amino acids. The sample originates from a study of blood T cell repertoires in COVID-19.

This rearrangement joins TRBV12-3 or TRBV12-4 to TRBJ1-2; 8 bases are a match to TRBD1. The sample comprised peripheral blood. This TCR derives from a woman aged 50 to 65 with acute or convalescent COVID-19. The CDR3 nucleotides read TGTGCCAGCAGAAGACAGGGGATGGAAAGGGGCACCTTC. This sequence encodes CASRRQGMERGTF.